One and the same sample provided the 18 T cell receptor beta chains below, sequenced in a study of control samples from healthy donors and cancer patients. Sequencing was performed with immunoSEQ multiplex PCR; in TCRdb, only in-frame clones are kept and a portion is missing. Found here are about 140,000 clones, about 90% of them singletons; the top ten hold about 7.6%. Sequences were obtained from blood. These receptors all come from a man between 18 and 35 years old in good health.

The chain links TRBV9 to TRBJ1-4; D might be TRBD1 (6 bases). There are 14 residues in the CDR3. Trimming shortened V by 1 base and J by 8 bases, and 12 bases separated the two germline ends. Germline assignment: CDR1 SGDLS and CDR2 YYNGEE. CDR3 region: CASSVSWGREKLFF. As DNA, the CDR3 is TGTGCCAGCAGCGTATCGTGGGGGCGAGAAAAACTGTTTTTT.

The chain couples TRBV28 to TRBJ1-2; D not resolved. Germline loops: CDR1 MDHEN, CDR2 SYDVKM. This CDR3 contains 13 residues. The V end was cut by 5 bases, the J end by 1 base, with 8 bases between. CDR3 DNA: TGTGCCAGCAGTACCCCGGGTAACTATGGCTACACCTTC. Translating it yields CASSTPGNYGYTF.

The V and J genes are TRBV9 and TRBJ2-3; 10 bases line up with TRBD2. The CDR3 is 17 residues long. V trimming: 3 bases; J trimming: 3 bases; junction bases outside the gene matches: 10. Germline V gene data show CDR1 as SGDLS and CDR2 as YYNGEE. CDR3 DNA: TGTGCCAGCAGCGGTCAACTAGCGGGGCATGGGACAGATACGCAGTATTTT. Its translation: CASSGQLAGHGTDTQYF.

The chain links TRBV5-1 to TRBJ2-7; the D gene could be TRBD1 or TRBD2 (5 bases each). The ends were cut back, 4 bases at V and 6 bases at J, with 17 bases in the middle. Germline-derived CDR1 and CDR2 are SGHRS and YFSETQ. The CDR3 is made up of 14 amino acids. The DNA for the CDR3 is TGCGCCAGCAGCACGACAGCGGCCCACGCCGAGCAGTACTTC. This sequence encodes CASSTTAAHAEQYF.

This chain links TRBV5-6 with TRBJ1-1; maybe TRBD1 (6 bases). Per germline, CDR1 SGHDT and CDR2 YYEEEE. This CDR3 comprises 14 residues. The V gene lost 5 bases and the J gene lost 4 bases, with 15 bases spanning the gap. The CDR3 nucleotides read TGTGCCAGCAGACGGGACATAAGTTTCACTGAAGCTTTCTTT. This encodes CASRRDISFTEAFF.

V gene TRBV3-1 (or the pseudogene TRBV3-2) combines with J gene TRBJ2-3; D might be TRBD2 (6 bases). Per germline, CDR1 LGHDT and CDR2 YNNKEL (reference sequence). Trimming cost V 1 base and J 2 bases, with 16 bases left between them. This CDR3 comprises 17 residues. The CDR3 spells CASSQVSKGRYTDTQYF. CDR3 coding DNA: TGTGCCAGCAGCCAAGTATCGAAGGGGAGGTACACAGATACGCAGTATTTT.

V usage is TRBV12-5 and J usage is TRBJ2-7, with D possibly being TRBD2 (6 bases). Germline-derived CDR1 and CDR2 are LGHNT and FRNRAP. Trimming cost V 1 base and J 7 bases, with 17 bases left between them. The CDR3 loop spans 15 amino acids. The CDR3 DNA sequence: TGTGCTAGTGGTTTGGGGGGGACTGACTACGTAGAGCAGTACTTC. Amino acid sequence: CASGLGGTDYVEQYF.

The chain has TRBV25-1 and TRBJ1-1, with TRBD1 matching 8 bases. V lost 1 base to trimming and J lost 6 bases; unmatched junction nucleotides: 7. From germline, CDR1 is MGHDK and CDR2 SYGVNS. CDR3 length equals 15 residues. The CDR3 sequence: CASSEFAGGSAEAFF. The CDR3 coding sequence is TGTGCCAGCAGTGAATTTGCAGGGGGCAGCGCTGAAGCTTTCTTT.

The rearrangement uses TRBV5-5 and TRBJ2-2; D may be TRBD1 or TRBD2 (5 bases each). Germline values: CDR1 SGHKS, CDR2 YYEKEE (reference sequence). CDR3 size: 16 residues. Trimming shortened V by 1 base and J by 0 bases, and 10 bases separated the two germline ends. CDR3 sequence (DNA): TGTGCCAGCAGCTTGAACGGGGCCACGAACACCGGGGAGCTGTTTTTT. Residues: CASSLNGATNTGELFF.

The chain joins TRBV5-6 to TRBJ2-3; D possibly corresponds to TRBD2 (7 bases). Deletions cut 6 bases from V and 0 bases from J, with 14 bases between. CDR3 size: 15 residues. Germline loops: CDR1 SGHDT, CDR2 YYEEEE. DNA for the CDR3: TGTGCCAGCACCTCCGGGGGGCGCAGCACAGATACGCAGTATTTT. The encoded protein is CASTSGGRSTDTQYF.

This clone has more than one count but fewer than ten. This sample also contains other DNA sequences that code for the same CDR3. V gene TRBV12-3 or TRBV12-4 combines with J gene TRBJ2-7, with D unclear. The CDR3 contains 12 residues. Deletions cut 4 bases from V and 3 bases from J, with 7 bases between. CDR3 bases: TGTGCCAGCAGTTCGCTGAGCTACGAGCAGTACTTC. This gives the protein CASSSLSYEQYF.

This chain connects TRBV7-2 to TRBJ2-5; maybe TRBD1 (5 bases). The germline V gene has CDR1 SGHTA and CDR2 FQGNSA. The CDR3 covers 15 residues. V dropped 2 bases and J dropped 5 bases, with 15 bases sitting between them. CDR3 DNA sequence: TGTGCCAGCAGCTTACCCAGAGCAGGGTCGGAGACCCAGTACTTC. It codes for CASSLPRAGSETQYF.

This clone was seen a handful of times. The rearrangement uses TRBV7-9 and TRBJ2-3; 13 bases match TRBD2. CDR1 is SEHNR and CDR2 is FQNEAQ in the germline V gene (reference sequence). V lost 5 bases and J lost 1; bases outside the gene matches: 3. There are 16 residues in the CDR3. The CDR3 DNA is TGTGCCAGCAGCCAGACTAGCGGGGGGCGCACAGATACGCAGTATTTT. Protein: CASSQTSGGRTDTQYF.

The rearrangement joins TRBV5-6 to TRBJ2-1; D might be TRBD2 (6 bases). V was shortened by 4 bases and J by 5 bases, with 22 bases between the two germline ends. This CDR3 region has 17 residues. Germline V gene lookup returns CDR1 SGHDT and CDR2 YYEEEE. CDR3 sequence: CASSSGWGSIGNNEQFF. The CDR3 DNA is TGTGCCAGCAGCAGCGGGTGGGGGTCTATCGGAAACAATGAGCAGTTCTTC.

The rearrangement links TRBV7-2 to TRBJ1-5; no definite D call. The V end lost 3 bases, the J end lost 3 bases, and 12 bases lay between the germline ends. The CDR3 consists of 15 residues. Germline V lookup: CDR1 SGHTA, CDR2 FQGNSA. CDR3 in amino acids: CASSFPPQNNQPQHF. The CDR3 DNA reads as TGTGCCAGCAGCTTCCCGCCCCAGAACAATCAGCCCCAGCATTTT. Full variable domain (rest looked up from reference TRBV7-2 and TRBJ1-5): GAGVSQSPSNKVTEKGKDVELRCDPISGHTALYWYRQSLGQGLEFLIYFQGNSAPDKSGLPSDRFSAERTGGSVSTLTIQRTQQEDSAVYLCASSFPPQNNQPQHFGDGTRLSIL.

The V call is TRBV7-6, the J call TRBJ2-7; D may correspond to TRBD1 or TRBD2 (5 bases each). CDR3 size: 14 residues. Trimming pared 5 bases from V and 3 bases from J, leaving 14 bases between. Germline values: CDR1 SGHVS, CDR2 FNYEAQ. CDR3 sequence (DNA): TGTGCCAGCAGCCAGGGAGTTAGAGGCTACGAGCAGTACTTC. Translation gives CASSQGVRGYEQYF. The full variable domain, in which reference TRBV7-6 and TRBJ2-7 provide the parts outside the CDR3, is GAGVSQSPRYKVTKRGQDVALRCDPISGHVSLYWYRQALGQGPEFLTYFNYEAQQDKSGLPNDRFSAERPEGSISTLTIQRTEQRDSAMYRCASSQGVRGYEQYFGPGTRLTVT.

The chain employs TRBV19 and TRBJ1-4; 8 bases map to TRBD1. Germline V gives CDR1 LNHDA, CDR2 SQIVND (reference sequence). The length of the CDR3 is 16 residues. The V and J ends lost 5 bases and 6 bases, in that order; junction bases with no gene match: 11. As DNA, the CDR3 is TGTGCCAGTAGTGCGCCCGGGACAGGAGTTTATGAAAAACTGTTTTTT. Protein sequence: CASSAPGTGVYEKLFF.

This chain joins TRBV5-1 and TRBJ2-7; TRBD1 is a possible D gene (5 bases). Germline loops: CDR1 SGHRS, CDR2 YFSETQ. Trimming took off 3 bases at V and 5 bases at J, with 15 bases between the two ends. The CDR3 is 14 residues long. The CDR3 nucleotides are TGCGCCAGCAGCTCCCAGGGTTTGCTAGACGAGCAGTACTTC. Protein: CASSSQGLLDEQYF.